These 30 T cell receptor beta chains originate from one sample sequenced in a study of shared clonotypes between healthy human individuals. Naive CD8 cells lacked CD45RO, underwent positive selection for CCR7 and left out terminally differentiated effector memory CD45RA+ cells. Some clones are missing from TCRdb's copy, which holds only in-frame ones; the method was immunoSEQ multiplex PCR. The data show roughly 590,000 clones, with 95% to 96% seen just once and 0.11% held by the top ten. Specimen: naive CD8+ T cells sorted from blood. These receptors all come from a woman in her twenties or thirties in good health.

The chain combines TRBV9 with TRBJ2-3; no clear D gene. Germline assignment: CDR1 SGDLS and CDR2 YYNGEE. Between the trimmed V and J ends, which lost 0 bases and 5 bases, there was a span of 10 bases. This CDR3 spans 14 amino acids. The CDR3 loop reads CASSVDGLGDTQYF. As DNA, the CDR3 is TGTGCCAGCAGCGTAGATGGGTTAGGAGATACGCAGTATTTT.

The V call is TRBV28, the J call TRBJ1-3; TRBD1 matches at 7 bases. The V and J ends lost 5 bases and 4 bases, in that order; junction bases with no gene match: 20. The germline CDR1 and CDR2 sequences are MDHEN and SYDVKM. The CDR3 contains 19 residues. The CDR3 region has the DNA TGTGCCAGCAGTACCGATAGGGACAGTCTTCCAACGGCGGGAAACACCATATATTTT. This translates into CASSTDRDSLPTAGNTIYF.

The rearrangement uses TRBV27 and TRBJ2-7, with 7 bases lining up with TRBD2. Germline trimming cut 0 bases from V and 4 bases from J; bases unmatched to any gene: 6. The germline V gene encodes CDR1 MNHEY and CDR2 SMNVEV (reference sequence). The CDR3 consists of 15 residues. CDR3 DNA sequence: TGTGCCAGCAGTTTATCGGGGAGGGGCGAGTACGAGCAGTACTTC. Translating gives CASSLSGRGEYEQYF.

The chain recombines TRBV2 with TRBJ1-3; no clear D. Deletions cut 1 base from V and 0 bases from J, with 13 bases between. The CDR3 sequence is 17 residues long. Germline-derived CDR1 and CDR2 are SNHLY and FYNNEI. The CDR3 DNA reads as TGTGCCAGCAGTGAAGGGTCCAGTGGGTACTCTGGAAACACCATATATTTT. It translates to CASSEGSSGYSGNTIYF.

The chain carries TRBV14 and TRBJ2-1, with 11 nucleotides matching TRBD2. The CDR3 is 18 amino acids. CDR1 SGHDN and CDR2 FVKESK come from the germline V gene. Trimming took 0 bases from V and 6 from J; bases not matched to a gene: 10. The CDR3: CASSQDGIAGGLFNEQFF. The DNA of the CDR3 is TGTGCCAGCAGCCAAGATGGGATAGCGGGAGGGCTTTTCAATGAGCAGTTCTTC.

The chain has TRBV11-1 and TRBJ2-5; D is undetermined. The DNA end favors TRBJ2-7, so the J call may be wrong. CDR3 length: 12 residues. CDR1 SGHAT and CDR2 FQDESV come from the germline V gene (reference sequence). CDR3 amino acids: CASSFDNYEQYF. The DNA of the CDR3 is TGTGCCAGCAGCTTCGACAACTACGAGCAGTACTTC.

The chain carries TRBV28 and TRBJ2-7; 9 positions agree with TRBD1. The germline gives CDR1 MDHEN, CDR2 SYDVKM. The CDR3 has 17 residues. V trimming: 4 bases; J trimming: 2 bases; junction bases outside the gene matches: 12. The CDR3 bases are TGTGCCAGCAGTTCTCGTCCGGGACAGGGATCAGCCTACGAGCAGTACTTC. Translated, it gives CASSSRPGQGSAYEQYF.

The DNA of the CDR3 is TGTGCCAGCAGTTTGGGTTTCGGAGGACGGGGCTACACCTTC. Its translation is CASSLGFGGRGYTF. V gene TRBV27 combines with J gene TRBJ1-2; D remains unclear. The CDR3 sequence is 14 residues long. With 3 bases removed from V and 8 bases from J, the gap between germline ends came to 16 bases. Germline CDR1 is MNHEY and CDR2 is SMNVEV (reference sequence).

The gene calls are TRBV4-1 and TRBJ2-1, with D tentatively TRBD2 (6 bases). The CDR3 is 16 residues long. The V end was cut by 0 bases, the J end by 7 bases, with 16 bases between. Germline V CDR1 and CDR2: MGHRA, YSYEKL. CDR3 protein: CASSQENGGLGNEQFF. CDR3 nucleotide sequence: TGCGCCAGCAGCCAAGAGAACGGAGGGCTTGGGAATGAGCAGTTCTTC.

V usage is TRBV28 and J usage is TRBJ2-2; tentatively, D is TRBD1 (5 bases). Germline CDR1 is MDHEN and CDR2 is SYDVKM. The V gene lost 5 bases and the J gene lost 1 base, with 11 bases spanning the gap. CDR3 length equals 15 residues. CDR3 DNA: TGTGCCAGCAGTCAACCCGGACAGAACACCGGGGAGCTGTTTTTT. This translates into CASSQPGQNTGELFF.

This chain connects TRBV6-5 to TRBJ1-2; possibly TRBD1 for D (5 bases). Trimming took off 5 bases at V and 3 bases at J, with 16 bases between the two ends. CDR3 length: 15 residues. Per germline, CDR1 MNHEY and CDR2 SVGAGI. Here the CDR3 DNA reads TGTGCCAGCAGTGCCTCAGGGATCCCTCACTATGGCTACACCTTC. It yields the protein CASSASGIPHYGYTF.

V usage is TRBV6-4 and J usage is TRBJ2-7, with 7 bases that match TRBD1. Germline loops: CDR1 MRHNA, CDR2 SNTAGT. This CDR3 has 13 amino acids. V shed 0 bases, J shed 5 bases, and the junction held 1 base outside the gene matches. The CDR3 sequence: CASSDSTGDEQYF. DNA of the CDR3: TGTGCCAGCAGTGACTCTACAGGGGACGAGCAGTACTTC.

This clone was recorded only once. Distinct nucleotide sequences in the sample also encode this CDR3. The V gene is TRBV28, the J gene TRBJ1-4; no firm D call. V was shortened by 3 bases and J by 8 bases, with 4 bases between the two germline ends. CDR1 is MDHEN and CDR2 is SYDVKM in the germline V gene. CDR3 length: 11 amino acids. CDR3 region: CASSFYEKLFF. The DNA for the CDR3 is TGTGCCAGCAGTTTTTACGAAAAACTGTTTTTT.

The chain has TRBV7-9 and TRBJ2-3, with D uncertain. Germline loops: CDR1 SEHNR, CDR2 FQNEAQ (reference sequence). The CDR3 consists of 15 residues. V shed 4 bases and J shed 1 base, with 12 bases lying between them. CDR3 region: CASSSGGCGTDTQYF. DNA of the CDR3: TGTGCCAGCAGCTCGGGTGGTTGCGGCACAGATACGCAGTATTTT.

The chain recombines TRBV28 with TRBJ2-7, with 11 bases fitting TRBD2. This CDR3 comprises 16 residues. CDR1 and CDR2 (germline): MDHEN, SYDVKM. J lost 7 bases, V lost 3 bases, and 11 bases had no gene match. CDR3: CASSFHLAGGHLEQYF. In DNA form, the CDR3 reads TGTGCCAGCAGTTTCCATCTAGCGGGAGGTCATTTGGAGCAGTACTTC. Supplemented by reference TRBV28 and TRBJ2-7, the full variable domain reads DVKVTQSSRYLVKRTGEKVFLECVQDMDHENMFWYRQDPGLGLRLIYFSYDVKMKEKGDIPEGYSVSREKKERFSLILESASTNQTSMYLCASSFHLAGGHLEQYFGPGTRLTVT.

The chain uses TRBV7-9 and TRBJ2-2; D possibly corresponds to TRBD2 (5 bases). Trimming took 5 bases from V and 0 from J, leaving 13 bases between them. Germline CDR1 and CDR2: SEHNR and FQNEAQ (reference sequence). This CDR3 spans 16 amino acids. The CDR3 region has the DNA TGTGCCAGCAGCCCGAGGCTAGCAGCGAACACCGGGGAGCTGTTTTTT. Its protein product is CASSPRLAANTGELFF.

CDR3 sequence: CSVELRETQYF. The CDR3 DNA is TGCAGCGTTGAATTGCGGGAGACCCAGTACTTC. This chain connects TRBV29-1 to TRBJ2-5, with D unresolved. Trimming stripped 2 bases from V and 5 bases from J, with 6 bases between. The CDR3 totals 11 residues. The germline V gene has CDR1 SQVTM and CDR2 ANQGSEA.

This sequence joins TRBV6-5 and TRBJ1-1; D is possibly TRBD1 (5 bases). The CDR3 consists of 14 residues. The V gene lost 3 bases and the J gene lost 1 base, with 9 bases spanning the gap. The germline V gene has CDR1 MNHEY and CDR2 SVGAGI. The CDR3: CASSYYQGNTEAFF. The DNA for the CDR3 is TGTGCCAGCAGTTATTATCAGGGGAACACTGAAGCTTTCTTT.

CDR3 nucleotides: TGTGCCAGCAGCCTTACAGGGGGACTAGGACTACAAGAGACCCAGTACTTC. This translates into CASSLTGGLGLQETQYF. The rearrangement joins TRBV27 to TRBJ2-5; D is possibly TRBD1 or TRBD2 (8 bases each). V was pared by 6 bases and J by 2 bases, with 22 bases between. The CDR3 sequence is 17 residues long. Germline V CDR1 and CDR2: MNHEY, SMNVEV (reference sequence).

The chain carries TRBV5-8 and TRBJ2-1; a possible D gene is TRBD2 (6 bases). CDR3 size: 14 residues. Trimming removed 5 bases at V and 4 bases at J, with 13 bases between. Germline loops: CDR1 SGHTS, CDR2 YDEGEE. Here the CDR3 DNA reads TGTGCCAGCAGTTTCGAGGGACTTTACAATGAGCAGTTCTTC. The encoded protein is CASSFEGLYNEQFF.

This chain connects TRBV19 to TRBJ1-5; D remains ambiguous. Deletions cut 1 base from V and 0 bases from J, with 7 bases between. The CDR3 sequence is 15 residues long. The germline CDR1 and CDR2 sequences are LNHDA and SQIVND (reference sequence). The CDR3 protein is CASSIGGVSNQPQHF. The CDR3 nucleotides are TGTGCCAGTAGTATAGGTGGGGTTAGCAATCAGCCCCAGCATTTT.

The chain recombines TRBV6-5 with TRBJ2-7; D might be TRBD2 (5 bases). Germline CDR1 MNHEY, CDR2 SVGAGI. The CDR3 contains 13 residues. With 11 bases removed from V and 0 bases from J, the gap between germline ends came to 14 bases. CDR3 nucleotide sequence: TGTGCCGCATCCCCGGGGAGCTCCTACGAGCAGTACTTC. Its translation is CAASPGSSYEQYF.

This chain links TRBV2 with TRBJ1-1; D is possibly TRBD1 (6 bases). Germline CDR1 and CDR2: SNHLY and FYNNEI. The CDR3 is made up of 14 amino acids. V was clipped by 8 bases and J by 0 bases, with 13 bases between them. CDR3 bases: TGTGCCAGCGCGGAGGGACATCTGAACACTGAAGCTTTCTTT. Its protein is CASAEGHLNTEAFF.

J is TRBJ2-7 and V is TRBV6-5; the D is unclear. The CDR3 is made up of 12 amino acids. V was shortened by 2 bases and J by 5 bases, with 7 bases between the two germline ends. The germline V gene encodes CDR1 MNHEY and CDR2 SVGAGI. Here the CDR3 reads CASSYPPNEQYF. CDR3 sequence (DNA): TGTGCCAGCAGTTACCCACCCAACGAGCAGTACTTC.

The CDR3 loop is CSVELQGNTIYF. The DNA of the CDR3 is TGCAGCGTTGAACTACAGGGAAACACCATATATTTT. The chain combines TRBV29-1 with TRBJ1-3; no clear D. Trimming stripped 2 bases from V and 4 bases from J, with 6 bases between. This CDR3 is built from 12 residues. CDR1 is SQVTM, CDR2 ANQGSEA, per germline.

This chain uses TRBV5-6 with TRBJ2-4, with D possibly matching TRBD2 (5 bases). CDR1 is SGHDT and CDR2 is YYEEEE in the germline V gene. CDR3 size: 16 residues. V lost 4 bases to trimming and J lost 8 bases, with 22 bases between them. The CDR3 is CASSQMGRRAGDIQYF. CDR3 in DNA: TGTGCCAGCAGCCAGATGGGCCGGCGGGCTGGAGACATTCAGTACTTC.

The chain has TRBV21-1 and TRBJ2-5; TRBD2 is the table's D call and was not checked against the DNA. TRBV21-1 is a pseudogene locus. This CDR3 spans 13 amino acids. The CDR3 nucleotides are TGTGCCAGCAGCAAAGCGGTACTAGAGACCCAGTACTTC. Translating gives CASSKAVLETQYF.

The V gene is TRBV6-6, the J gene TRBJ1-2; D is perhaps TRBD1 (6 bases). The CDR3 has 15 residues. Looked up from germline, CDR1 is MNHNY and CDR2 is SVGAGI (reference sequence). Between the trimmed V and J ends, which lost 6 bases and 7 bases, there was a span of 21 bases. This CDR3 reads CASSTRDTQNPGYTF. The CDR3 DNA sequence: TGTGCCAGCAGCACACGGGACACCCAGAACCCTGGCTACACCTTC.

This rearrangement joins TRBV6-6 to TRBJ1-5; TRBD1 matches at 9 bases. With V trimmed by 2 bases and J by 7 bases, 9 bases remained unmatched. This CDR3 has 16 residues. Germline loops: CDR1 MNHNY, CDR2 SVGAGI (reference sequence). The CDR3 loop is CASSYGDRGIGQPQHF. The DNA of the CDR3 is TGTGCCAGCAGTTACGGCGACAGGGGGATTGGGCAGCCCCAGCATTTT.

The rearrangement uses TRBV19 and TRBJ1-1, with D maybe TRBD1 (5 bases). CDR3 length: 17 amino acids. Germline V lookup: CDR1 LNHDA, CDR2 SQIVND (reference sequence). V lost 0 bases and J lost 1, with 15 bases in between. CDR3 residues: CASSIDLFAGRNTEAFF. In nucleotides, the CDR3 is TGTGCCAGTAGTATAGATCTATTTGCAGGGCGGAACACTGAAGCTTTCTTT.